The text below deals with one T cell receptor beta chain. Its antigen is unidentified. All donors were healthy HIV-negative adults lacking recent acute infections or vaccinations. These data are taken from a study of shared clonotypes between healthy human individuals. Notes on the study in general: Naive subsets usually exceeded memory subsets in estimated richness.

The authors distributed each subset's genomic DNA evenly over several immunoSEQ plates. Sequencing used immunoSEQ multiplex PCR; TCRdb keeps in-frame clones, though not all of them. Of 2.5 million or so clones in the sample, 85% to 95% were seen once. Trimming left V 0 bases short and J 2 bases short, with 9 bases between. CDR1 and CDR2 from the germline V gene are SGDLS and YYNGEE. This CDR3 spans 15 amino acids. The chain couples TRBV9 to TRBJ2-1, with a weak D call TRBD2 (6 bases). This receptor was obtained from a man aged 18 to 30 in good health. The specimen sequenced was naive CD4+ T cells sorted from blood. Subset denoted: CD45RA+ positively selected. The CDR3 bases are TGTGCCAGCAGCGTAGCGCGCGGGGCCTACAATGAGCAGTTCTTC. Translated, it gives CASSVARGAYNEQFF.